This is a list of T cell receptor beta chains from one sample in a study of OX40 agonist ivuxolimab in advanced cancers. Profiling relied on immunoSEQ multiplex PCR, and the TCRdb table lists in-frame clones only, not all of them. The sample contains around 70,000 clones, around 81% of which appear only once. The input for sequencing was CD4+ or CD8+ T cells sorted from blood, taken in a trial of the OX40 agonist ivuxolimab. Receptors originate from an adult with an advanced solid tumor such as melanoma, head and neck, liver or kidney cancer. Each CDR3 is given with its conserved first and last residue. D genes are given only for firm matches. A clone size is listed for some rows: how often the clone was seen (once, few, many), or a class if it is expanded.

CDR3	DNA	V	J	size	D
CASSSSAGTSGGAYQETQYF	TGCGCCAGCTCTTCCTCGGCCGGGACTAGCGGGGGGGCATACCAAGAGACCCAGTACTTC	TRBV10-2	TRBJ2-5	once	TRBD2
CAISETGGLYEQYF	TGTGCCATCAGTGAGACAGGGGGCCTCTACGAGCAGTACTTC	TRBV10-3	TRBJ2-7	.	TRBD1
CASRNDRGRNSPLHF	TGTGCCAGCAGAAATGACAGGGGGCGGAATTCACCCCTCCACTTT	TRBV2	TRBJ1-6	few	TRBD1
CATRAGSSYNEQFF	TGTGCCACCCGAGCGGGAAGTTCCTACAATGAGCAGTTCTTC	TRBV27	TRBJ2-1	.	TRBD2
CASSLGGRGARDTQYF	TGTGCCAGCAGCTTAGGTGGGCGGGGGGCTCGAGATACGCAGTATTTT	TRBV7-6	TRBJ2-3	once	TRBD2
CAWRRSVLSSYNEQFF	TGTGCCTGGAGAAGGAGCGTTCTGAGCTCCTACAATGAGCAGTTCTTC	TRBV30	TRBJ2-1	.	.
CASSAQIQTVGSYEQYF	TGTGCCAGCAGTGCCCAGATCCAGACAGTCGGGTCCTACGAGCAGTACTTC	TRBV6-1	TRBJ2-7	once	.
CASSLYSWGGGTGELFF	TGTGCCAGCAGTTTATATTCGTGGGGCGGGGGCACCGGGGAGCTGTTTTTT	TRBV27	TRBJ2-2	.	TRBD2
CASSEALVGGLRNEQFF	TGTGCCAGCAGTGAAGCGCTTGTGGGGGGGCTTCGCAATGAGCAGTTCTTC	TRBV2	TRBJ2-1	.	.
CATSLRVGVGGANVLTF	TGTGCCACCAGCCTCCGGGTAGGGGTTGGGGGGGCCAACGTCCTGACTTTC	TRBV15	TRBJ2-6	.	.
CASSLAINTEAFF	TGTGCCAGCAGCTTAGCTATAAACACTGAAGCTTTCTTT	TRBV7-9	TRBJ1-1	.	.
CASSLGGTSQETQYF	TGTGCCAGCAGTTTAGGAGGGACTTCCCAAGAGACCCAGTACTTC	TRBV28	TRBJ2-5	.	.
CASSRGLAVNTDTQYF	TGTGCCAGCAGCCGGGGACTAGCGGTTAACACAGATACGCAGTATTTT	TRBV7-9	TRBJ2-3	.	TRBD2
CATFTQQGLSDTQYF	TGTGCCACCTTTACACAACAGGGTTTGTCAGATACGCAGTATTTT	TRBV27	TRBJ2-3	.	.
CASSEDREYNEQFF	TGTGCCAGCAGCGAGGACAGGGAGTACAATGAGCAGTTCTTC	TRBV11-3	TRBJ2-1	.	TRBD1
CASSLFRGETQYF	TGTGCCAGCAGTTTGTTTAGAGGAGAGACCCAGTACTTC	TRBV27	TRBJ2-5	.	.
CASFLRQGVDTEAFF	TGTGCCAGTTTCTTGAGACAGGGGGTGGACACTGAAGCTTTCTTT	TRBV27	TRBJ1-1	.	TRBD1
CASSLALGRREQFF	TGTGCCAGCAGTTTAGCTCTAGGCAGGAGGGAGCAGTTCTTC	TRBV28	TRBJ2-1	once	.
CASSSKGGYGYTF	TGTGCCAGCAGTTCCAAGGGGGGCTATGGCTACACCTTC	TRBV7-2	TRBJ1-2	.	.
CASSQDYTGTSNQPQHF	TGTGCCAGCAGCCAAGATTACACAGGGACAAGCAATCAGCCCCAGCATTTT	TRBV4-2	TRBJ1-5	.	.
CASSEYRLPDTQYF	TGTGCCAGCAGTGAATACCGACTCCCAGATACGCAGTATTTT	TRBV6-1	TRBJ2-3	.	.
CASSLASGALYEQYF	TGTGCCAGCAGCTTAGCGTCCGGCGCCCTCTACGAGCAGTACTTC	TRBV7-9	TRBJ2-7	.	.
CASSLAGFETQYF	TGTGCCAGCAGCTTAGCTGGGTTCGAGACCCAGTACTTC	TRBV5-6	TRBJ2-5	.	.
CASSLGTEYYNEQFF	TGTGCCAGCAGCTTGGGGACAGAGTATTACAATGAGCAGTTCTTC	TRBV5-4	TRBJ2-1	.	.
CASSVRTSGRGIYNEQFF	TGTGCCAGCAGCGTAAGGACTAGCGGGAGGGGGATATACAATGAGCAGTTCTTC	TRBV9	TRBJ2-1	few	TRBD2
CASSLGRRLGYGYTF	TGTGCCAGCAGCTTAGGGCGCCGCCTGGGATATGGCTACACCTTC	TRBV7-2	TRBJ1-2	.	.
CASSLGGGGRQETQYF	TGTGCCAGCAGCTTGGGTGGCGGGGGGCGCCAAGAGACCCAGTACTTC	TRBV5-4	TRBJ2-5	.	TRBD2
CASSVGPAGVERRDTQYF	TGTGCCAGCAGCGTAGGTCCAGCGGGAGTTGAGAGAAGGGATACGCAGTATTTT	TRBV9	TRBJ2-3	.	TRBD2
CASRTSLAKETQYF	TGTGCCAGCAGAACCTCACTAGCGAAAGAGACCCAGTACTTC	TRBV6-5	TRBJ2-5	.	TRBD2
CASSPWTGVPANNEQFF	TGTGCCAGCAGCCCATGGACAGGGGTCCCCGCAAATAATGAGCAGTTCTTC	TRBV7-3	TRBJ2-1	.	TRBD1
CASSSTSRDQPQHF	TGTGCCAGCAGCTCCACAAGTAGGGATCAGCCCCAGCATTTT	TRBV7-8	TRBJ1-5	.	.
CASSLGGILTARLDTQYF	TGTGCCAGCAGCTTAGGAGGGATACTTACGGCGCGGTTAGATACGCAGTATTTT	TRBV11-2	TRBJ2-3	.	.
CASSEIGGRTGNTIYF	TGTGCCAGCAGCGAGATCGGGGGAAGGACCGGAAACACCATATATTTT	TRBV9	TRBJ1-3	.	.
CAIRTDYNEQFF	TGTGCCATTAGAACAGACTACAATGAGCAGTTCTTC	TRBV19	TRBJ2-1	.	.
CASSQIYNEQFF	TGTGCCAGTAGTCAGATATACAATGAGCAGTTCTTC	TRBV19	TRBJ2-1	few	.
CASSTQGTNTEAFF	TGTGCCAGCAGCACTCAGGGGACGAACACTGAAGCTTTCTTT	TRBV7-2	TRBJ1-1	.	.
CASSPYRGTNEKLFF	TGTGCCAGCAGCCCCTACAGGGGAACTAATGAAAAACTGTTTTTT	TRBV14	TRBJ1-4	.	TRBD1
CASSPTGVIETQYF	TGTGCCAGCAGCCCCACAGGAGTGATTGAGACCCAGTACTTC	TRBV9	TRBJ2-5	once	.
CASSFGAGSVSGNTIYF	TGTGCCAGCAGTTTTGGGGCGGGCTCCGTATCGGGAAACACCATATATTTT	TRBV28	TRBJ1-3	.	.
CATRSIREFGEQFF	TGTGCCACTCGTAGCATCAGGGAATTTGGTGAGCAGTTCTTC	TRBV19	TRBJ2-1	.	.